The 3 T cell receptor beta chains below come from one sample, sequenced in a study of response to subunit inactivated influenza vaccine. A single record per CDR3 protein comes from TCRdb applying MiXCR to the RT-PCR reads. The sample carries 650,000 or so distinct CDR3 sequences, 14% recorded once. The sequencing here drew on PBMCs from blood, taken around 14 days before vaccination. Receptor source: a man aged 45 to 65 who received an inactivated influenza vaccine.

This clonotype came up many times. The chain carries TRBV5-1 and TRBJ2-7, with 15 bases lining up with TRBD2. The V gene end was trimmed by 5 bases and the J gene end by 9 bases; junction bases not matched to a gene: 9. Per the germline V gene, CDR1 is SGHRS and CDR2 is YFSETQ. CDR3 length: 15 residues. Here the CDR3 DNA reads TGCGCCAGCAGACCCGATCCGGGACTAGCGGGGGGGCAGTACTTC. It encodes CASRPDPGLAGGQYF.

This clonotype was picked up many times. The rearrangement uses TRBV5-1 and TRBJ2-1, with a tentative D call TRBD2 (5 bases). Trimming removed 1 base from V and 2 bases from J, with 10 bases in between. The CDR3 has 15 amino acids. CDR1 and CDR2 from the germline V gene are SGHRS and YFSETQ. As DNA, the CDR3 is TGCGCCAGCAGCTTGACTTCCGGGGCCTACAATGAGCAGTTCTTC. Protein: CASSLTSGAYNEQFF.

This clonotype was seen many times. DNA for the CDR3: TGTGCCAGCAGTCTTGGACCGGACATTCAGTACTTC. As protein: CASSLGPDIQYF. V gene TRBV12-3 or TRBV12-4 combines with J gene TRBJ2-4; D unresolved. With 5 bases removed from V and 8 bases from J, the gap between germline ends came to 10 bases. The CDR3 spans 12 residues.